This record covers a single T cell receptor (beta chain). The antigen is not known. Germline CDR1 MGHDK, CDR2 SYGVNS. V lost 11 bases to trimming and J lost 3 bases; unmatched junction nucleotides: 11. This CDR3 region has 15 residues. The TCR beta profiling, which covered VDJ combination and CDR3 sequence, was carried out using genomic DNA as the template. One entry per CDR3 protein, called by TCRdb with MiXCR from the reads. The table has approximately 150,000 distinct CDR3 sequences, 70% to 75% seen once. Before being chosen for sequencing, patients had shown CD8+CD57+ cell expansion by flow cytometry. A severe acquired aplastic anemia diagnosis applied to all patients. This entry belongs to a study of CD8+CD57+ T cells in acquired aplastic anemia. Study-wide results and caveats: In common between the patients and the controls were more than 25 CD8+ CDR3 sequences.

This receptor was obtained from a human donor with aplastic anemia. Specimen: sorted CD4+, CD8+, or CD8+CD57+ T cells (not recorded which) from PBMCs. V gene TRBV25-1 combines with J gene TRBJ1-3, with TRBD1 identical over 9 bases. The CDR3 region has the DNA TGTGCCCCAAACCACGGACAGGGGATTGGAAACACCATATATTTT. Translated: CAPNHGQGIGNTIYF. The complete variable domain, with remaining parts taken from reference TRBV25-1 and TRBJ1-3, reads EADIYQTPRYLVIGTGKKITLECSQTMGHDKMYWYQQDPGMELHLIHYSYGVNSTEKGDLSSESTVSRIRTEHFPLTLESARPSHTSQYLCAPNHGQGIGNTIYFGEGSWLTVV.